Presented here are 24 T cell receptor beta chains from one specimen sequenced in a study of shared clonotypes between healthy human individuals. The assay was immunoSEQ multiplex PCR, and TCRdb's table has in-frame clones only and misses some. The data hold hundreds of thousands of clones, with 90% to 96% observed a single time. The source material was naive CD4+ T cells sorted from blood. Subset of the sample: CD45RA+ positively selected. The receptor source for this set is a woman under 40 in good health.

V and J are TRBV29-1 and TRBJ2-3; tentative D call: TRBD2 (6 bases). There are 13 residues in the CDR3. Germline V lookup: CDR1 SQVTM, CDR2 ANQGSEA. Trimming pared 3 bases from V and 1 base from J, leaving 8 bases between. The CDR3 sequence: CSVDRRGTDTQYF. The CDR3 bases are TGCAGCGTTGATCGGAGGGGCACAGATACGCAGTATTTT.

This chain uses TRBV11-2 with TRBJ1-6; D gene ambiguous. V shed 4 bases and J shed 5 bases, with 12 bases lying between them. The CDR3 covers 15 residues. The V gene's germline CDR1 is SGHAT and CDR2 FQNNGV. CDR3: CASSSGRPDNSPLHF. The CDR3 DNA reads as TGTGCCAGCAGCTCCGGGAGGCCCGATAATTCACCCCTCCACTTT.

The J gene is TRBJ2-5, the V gene TRBV2; D is uncertain. The CDR3 is 12 amino acids. Germline V gene data show CDR1 as SNHLY and CDR2 as FYNNEI. V shed 6 bases and J shed 4 bases, with 9 bases lying between them. The CDR3, as DNA: TGTGCCAGCAGGGTAAACACAGAGACCCAGTACTTC. Encoded protein: CASRVNTETQYF.

This CDR3 reads CASSIPTGYSNQPQHF. As DNA, the CDR3 is TGTGCCAGTAGTATACCGACAGGGTATAGCAATCAGCCCCAGCATTTT. The rearrangement uses TRBV19 and TRBJ1-5, with 7 bases fitting TRBD1. Germline V CDR1 and CDR2: LNHDA, SQIVND (reference sequence). The CDR3 length is 16 residues. The trim removed 2 bases at V and 0 bases at J, leaving 4 bases unmatched.

The V and J genes are TRBV5-1 and TRBJ2-5, with a tentative D call TRBD2 (6 bases). Germline lookup yields CDR1 SGHRS and CDR2 YFSETQ. The length of the CDR3 is 16 residues. The germline V and J ends were trimmed by 2 bases and 4 bases, with 18 bases remaining between them. The CDR3 protein is CASSFTTRGRGETQYF. The CDR3 coding sequence is TGCGCCAGCAGCTTTACGACTAGGGGAAGGGGAGAGACCCAGTACTTC.

This chain links TRBV28 with TRBJ2-7; 10 bases are a match to TRBD1. V was clipped by 7 bases and J by 4 bases; unmatched bases: 13. The CDR3 sequence is 16 residues long. Germline V lookup: CDR1 MDHEN, CDR2 SYDVKM. The CDR3 bases are TGTGCCAGCACCTCGACTCCGGGACAGGGGAATTACGAGCAGTACTTC. It translates to CASTSTPGQGNYEQYF.

V usage is TRBV29-1 and J usage is TRBJ2-5; 12 positions match TRBD2. The CDR3 is 14 residues long. Trimming at V came to 6 bases and at J to 4 bases, leaving 6 bases not matched to a gene. CDR1 SQVTM and CDR2 ANQGSEA come from the germline V gene. The CDR3 bases are TGCAGCGTGGAGACTAGCGGGAGCCCAGAGACCCAGTACTTC. Its translation is CSVETSGSPETQYF.

The chain joins TRBV6-5 to TRBJ2-7; TRBD2 matches 9 bases. Germline assignment: CDR1 MNHEY and CDR2 SVGAGI. The ends lost 2 bases at V and 6 bases at J; junction bases unmatched: 8. This CDR3 comprises 15 residues. The CDR3 sequence is CASSYGASGTLEQYF. DNA of the CDR3: TGTGCCAGCAGTTACGGGGCTAGCGGGACCCTCGAGCAGTACTTC.

The gene calls are TRBV6-1 and TRBJ1-1; no clear D. CDR3 length: 12 residues. Germline-derived CDR1 and CDR2 are MNHNS and SASEGT. Trimming removed 6 bases at V and 3 bases at J, with 8 bases between. The CDR3 DNA sequence: TGTGCCAGCAGCGAGGGCCACACTGAAGCTTTCTTT. As protein: CASSEGHTEAFF.

This chain uses TRBV6-4 with TRBJ1-1; D might be TRBD1 (5 bases). There are 14 residues in the CDR3. The V end lost 6 bases, the J end lost 4 bases, and 15 bases lay between the germline ends. Germline V CDR1 and CDR2: MRHNA, SNTAGT. CDR3 DNA sequence: TGTGCCAGCAGCCGGGGAGGGGAGGGCACTGAAGCTTTCTTT. This encodes CASSRGGEGTEAFF.

V is TRBV7-9 and J is TRBJ2-3; D gene unclear. V dropped 3 bases and J dropped 6 bases, with 13 bases sitting between them. The CDR3 runs 14 residues. Per the germline V gene, CDR1 is SEHNR and CDR2 is FQNEAQ (reference sequence). Here the CDR3 DNA reads TGTGCCAGCAGCTTTTCGGGCCGGAGTGATACGCAGTATTTT. Encoded protein: CASSFSGRSDTQYF.

The J gene is TRBJ2-7, the V gene TRBV7-9; D is perhaps TRBD2 (6 bases). There are 16 residues in the CDR3. Per the germline V gene, CDR1 is SEHNR and CDR2 is FQNEAQ (reference sequence). Trimming took off 5 bases at V and 2 bases at J, with 19 bases between the two ends. This chain's CDR3 is CASSPSQSGRTYEQYF. CDR3 DNA: TGTGCCAGCAGCCCCTCTCAGAGCGGGCGAACCTACGAGCAGTACTTC.

The chain recombines TRBV28 with TRBJ2-2; 10 nucleotides align to TRBD2. There are 17 residues in the CDR3. The J segment lost 0 bases and the V segment lost 7 bases, leaving 8 bases of the junction unmatched. CDR1 is MDHEN, CDR2 SYDVKM, per germline. The CDR3 spells CASNLAGEHANTGELFF. The CDR3, as DNA: TGTGCCAGCAACCTAGCGGGAGAACACGCGAACACCGGGGAGCTGTTTTTT.

This chain links TRBV19 with TRBJ2-3, with 12 positions matching TRBD2. This CDR3 contains 18 residues. Germline trimming cut 0 bases from V and 4 bases from J; bases unmatched to any gene: 8. Germline V lookup: CDR1 LNHDA, CDR2 SQIVND (reference sequence). Here the CDR3 reads CASSIDRRLAGAPDTQYF. The CDR3 DNA follows: TGTGCCAGTAGTATAGATCGCCGACTAGCGGGAGCTCCAGATACGCAGTATTTT.

The chain is built from TRBV19 and TRBJ1-5; D is unresolved. Germline V gene data show CDR1 as LNHDA and CDR2 as SQIVND (reference sequence). The V and J ends lost 7 bases and 6 bases respectively, with 19 bases between them. The CDR3 contains 15 residues. The CDR3 protein is CASTALDKVRQPQHF. CDR3 DNA: TGTGCCAGTACCGCTCTCGACAAGGTTCGTCAGCCCCAGCATTTT.

This chain uses TRBV7-8 with TRBJ1-1; the match to TRBD1 covers 9 bases. The CDR3 is 14 residues long. Germline assignment: CDR1 SGHVS and CDR2 FQNEAQ. V was clipped by 5 bases and J by 4 bases; unmatched bases: 5. For the CDR3, the DNA is TGTGCCAGCAGCCTACAGGGGGCTCTCACTGAAGCTTTCTTT. It translates to CASSLQGALTEAFF.

The chain employs TRBV5-6 and TRBJ2-1; D possibly uses TRBD1 or TRBD2 (6 bases each). V was clipped by 2 bases and J by 7 bases, with 10 bases between them. Per the germline V gene, CDR1 is SGHDT and CDR2 is YYEEEE. CDR3 size: 13 residues. CDR3 in DNA: TGTGCCAGCAGCTTAGGGGGGATGAATGAGCAGTTCTTC. Translation: CASSLGGMNEQFF.

The chain combines TRBV5-6 with TRBJ2-7, with 9 bases fitting TRBD1. The CDR3 covers 15 residues. The V gene's germline CDR1 is SGHDT and CDR2 YYEEEE. The V gene end was trimmed by 4 bases and the J gene end by 3 bases; junction bases not matched to a gene: 8. The CDR3 nucleotides are TGTGCCAGCAGCAAAGCCGGGACAGGGTTCTACGAGCAGTACTTC. It yields the protein CASSKAGTGFYEQYF.

The chain is built from TRBV27 and TRBJ2-5; 15 bases map to TRBD2. The end of the DNA aligns better with TRBJ2-7, so the J call may be wrong. CDR3 length: 13 amino acids. The germline CDR1 and CDR2 sequences are MNHEY and SMNVEV (reference sequence). The CDR3 DNA reads as TGTGCCAGTTGGACTAGCGGGAGGGACGAGCAGTACTTC. Residues: CASWTSGRDEQYF.

The rearrangement links TRBV6-1 to TRBJ1-2, with D hard to call. Germline values: CDR1 MNHNS, CDR2 SASEGT. This CDR3 has 15 residues. Trimming stripped 5 bases from V and 2 bases from J, with 15 bases between. CDR3 DNA sequence: TGTGCCAGCAGTCTTCAAAATGGTGCAAACTATGGCTACACCTTC. Amino acid sequence: CASSLQNGANYGYTF.

V and J are TRBV7-8 and TRBJ2-5, with 8 positions matching TRBD1. The V and J ends lost 1 base and 4 bases, in that order; junction bases with no gene match: 11. From germline, CDR1 is SGHVS and CDR2 FQNEAQ. CDR3 length: 17 residues. DNA of the CDR3: TGTGCCAGCAGCTTAGATCGGACAGGGAGCCTCGGAGAGACCCAGTACTTC. Encoded protein: CASSLDRTGSLGETQYF. Using reference TRBV7-8 and TRBJ2-5 for the parts outside the CDR3, the full variable domain is GAGVSQSPRYKVAKRGQDVALRCDPISGHVSLFWYQQALGQGPEFLTYFQNEAQLDKSGLPSDRFFAERPEGSVSTLKIQRTQQEDSAVYLCASSLDRTGSLGETQYFGPGTRLLVL.

CDR3 amino acids: CASRGLRGRYEQYF. The CDR3 DNA follows: TGTGCCAGCAGGGGACTCAGGGGGCGGTACGAGCAGTACTTC. The V call is TRBV2, the J call TRBJ2-7, with 8 bases fitting TRBD1. CDR1 and CDR2 (germline): SNHLY, FYNNEI. The ends lost 6 bases at V and 4 bases at J; junction bases unmatched: 8. This CDR3 has 14 residues.

This chain joins TRBV10-3 and TRBJ1-2; D is ambiguous. V dropped 9 bases and J dropped 3 bases, with 17 bases sitting between them. CDR1 and CDR2 (germline): ENHRY, SYGVKD. The CDR3 loop spans 14 amino acids. The CDR3 protein is CAITGVVWDYGYTF. CDR3 DNA sequence: TGTGCCATAACCGGGGTTGTATGGGACTATGGCTACACCTTC.

The V and J genes are TRBV6-5 and TRBJ2-1; either TRBD1 or TRBD2 may supply D (5 bases each). The V gene lost 6 bases and the J gene lost 6 bases, with 15 bases spanning the gap. CDR1 and CDR2 (germline): MNHEY, SVGAGI. This CDR3 spans 14 amino acids. DNA of the CDR3: TGTGCCAGCAGCCTGGAACCTGGGGGCAATGAGCAGTTCTTC. This codes for CASSLEPGGNEQFF.